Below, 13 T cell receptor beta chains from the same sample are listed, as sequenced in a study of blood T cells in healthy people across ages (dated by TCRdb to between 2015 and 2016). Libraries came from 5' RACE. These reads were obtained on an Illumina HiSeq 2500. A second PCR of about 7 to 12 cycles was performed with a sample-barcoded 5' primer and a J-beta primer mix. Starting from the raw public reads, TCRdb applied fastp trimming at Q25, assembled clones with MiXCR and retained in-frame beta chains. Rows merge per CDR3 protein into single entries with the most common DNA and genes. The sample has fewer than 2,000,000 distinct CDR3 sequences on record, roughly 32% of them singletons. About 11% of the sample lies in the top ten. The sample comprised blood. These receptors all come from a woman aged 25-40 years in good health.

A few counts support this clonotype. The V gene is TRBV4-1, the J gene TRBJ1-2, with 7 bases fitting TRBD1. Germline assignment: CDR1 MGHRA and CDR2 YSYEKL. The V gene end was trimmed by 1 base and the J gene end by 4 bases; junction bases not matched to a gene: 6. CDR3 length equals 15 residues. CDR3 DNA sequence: TGCGCCAGCAGCCAAGTGGGACAGATTTTCTATGGCTACACCTTC. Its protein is CASSQVGQIFYGYTF.

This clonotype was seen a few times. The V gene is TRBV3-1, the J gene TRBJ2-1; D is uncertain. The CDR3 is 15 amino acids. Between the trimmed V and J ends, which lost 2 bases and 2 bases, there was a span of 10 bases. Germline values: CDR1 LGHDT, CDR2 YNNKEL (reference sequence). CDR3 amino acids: CASSQILSPYNEQFF. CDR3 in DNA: TGTGCCAGCAGCCAAATCCTAAGCCCCTACAATGAGCAGTTCTTC.

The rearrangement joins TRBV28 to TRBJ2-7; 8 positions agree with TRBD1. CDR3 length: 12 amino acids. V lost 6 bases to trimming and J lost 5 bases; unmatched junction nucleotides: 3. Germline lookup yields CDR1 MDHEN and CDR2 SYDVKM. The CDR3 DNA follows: TGTGCCAGCAGGCGCAGGGGGCACGAGCAGTACTTC. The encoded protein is CASRRRGHEQYF.

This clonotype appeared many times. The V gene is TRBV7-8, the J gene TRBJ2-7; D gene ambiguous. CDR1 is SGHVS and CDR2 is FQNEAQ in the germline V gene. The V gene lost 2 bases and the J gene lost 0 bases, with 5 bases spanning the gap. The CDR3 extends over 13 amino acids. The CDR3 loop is CASSLRNSYEQYF. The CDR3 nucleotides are TGTGCCAGCAGCTTAAGGAACTCCTACGAGCAGTACTTC. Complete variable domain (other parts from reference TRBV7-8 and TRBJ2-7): GAGVSQSPRYKVAKRGQDVALRCDPISGHVSLFWYQQALGQGPEFLTYFQNEAQLDKSGLPSDRFFAERPEGSVSTLKIQRTQQEDSAVYLCASSLRNSYEQYFGPGTRLTVT.

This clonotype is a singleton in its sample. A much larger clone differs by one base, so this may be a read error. The CDR3: CSVQVQAKTIQYF. CDR3 DNA: TGCAGCGTTCAGGTTCAGGCCAAAACCATTCAGTACTTC. This chain connects TRBV29-1 to TRBJ2-4; no clear D gene. The CDR3 spans 13 residues. Per germline, CDR1 SQVTM and CDR2 ANQGSEA.

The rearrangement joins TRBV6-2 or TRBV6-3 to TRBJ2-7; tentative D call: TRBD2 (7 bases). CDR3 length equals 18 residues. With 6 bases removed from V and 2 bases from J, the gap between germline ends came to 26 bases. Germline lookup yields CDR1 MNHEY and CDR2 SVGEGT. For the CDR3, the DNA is TGTGCCAGCAGCCACAGGGACTACTCCGTTAAGAGCGCCTACGAGCAGTACTTC. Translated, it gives CASSHRDYSVKSAYEQYF.

The CDR3 region is CASSLTAYTGELFF. The CDR3 coding sequence is TGTGCCAGCAGCCTGACAGCTTACACCGGGGAGCTGTTTTTT. This chain connects TRBV6-1 to TRBJ2-2, with D perhaps TRBD1 (5 bases). V shed 6 bases and J shed 3 bases, with 11 bases lying between them. The CDR3 extends over 14 amino acids. CDR1 is MNHNS, CDR2 SASEGT, per germline.

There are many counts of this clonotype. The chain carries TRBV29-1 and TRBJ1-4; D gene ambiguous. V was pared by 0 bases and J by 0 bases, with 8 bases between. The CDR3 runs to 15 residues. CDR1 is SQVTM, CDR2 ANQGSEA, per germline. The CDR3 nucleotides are TGCAGCGTTGAAGACAGAGTCGCAACTAATGAAAAACTGTTTTTT. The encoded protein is CSVEDRVATNEKLFF.

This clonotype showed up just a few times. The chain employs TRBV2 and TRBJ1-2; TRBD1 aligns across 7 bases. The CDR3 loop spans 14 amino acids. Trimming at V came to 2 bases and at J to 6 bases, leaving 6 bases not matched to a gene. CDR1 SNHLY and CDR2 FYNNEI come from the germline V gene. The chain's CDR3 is CASSESPGQHGYTF. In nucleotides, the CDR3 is TGTGCCAGCAGTGAATCTCCGGGACAGCATGGCTACACCTTC.

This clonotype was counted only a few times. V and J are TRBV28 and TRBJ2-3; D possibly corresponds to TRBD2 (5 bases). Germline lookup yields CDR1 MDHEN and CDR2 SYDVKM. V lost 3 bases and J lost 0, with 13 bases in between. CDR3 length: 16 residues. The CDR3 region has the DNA TGTGCCAGCAGTTTTCAGAGCGGAGCTAGCACAGATACGCAGTATTTT. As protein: CASSFQSGASTDTQYF.

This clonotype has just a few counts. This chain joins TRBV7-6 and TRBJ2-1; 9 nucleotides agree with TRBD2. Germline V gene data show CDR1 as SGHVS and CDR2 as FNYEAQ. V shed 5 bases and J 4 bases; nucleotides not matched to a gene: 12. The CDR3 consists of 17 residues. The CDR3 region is CASSPEPLAGYYNEQFF. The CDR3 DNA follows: TGTGCCAGCAGCCCCGAACCCCTAGCGGGGTATTACAATGAGCAGTTCTTC.

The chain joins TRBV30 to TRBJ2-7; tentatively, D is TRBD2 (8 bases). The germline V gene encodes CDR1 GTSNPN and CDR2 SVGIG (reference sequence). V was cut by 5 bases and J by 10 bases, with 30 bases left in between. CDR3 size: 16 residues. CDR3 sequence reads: CAWSDYTGTRKGAQYF. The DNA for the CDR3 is TGTGCCTGGTCGGATTACACCGGGACTAGGAAGGGGGCCCAGTACTTC. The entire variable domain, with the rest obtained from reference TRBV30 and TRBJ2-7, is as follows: SQTIHQWPATLVQPVGSPLSLECTVEGTSNPNLYWYRQAAGRGLQLLFYSVGIGQISSEVPQNLSASRPQDRQFILSSKKLLLSDSGFYLCAWSDYTGTRKGAQYFGPGTRLTVT.

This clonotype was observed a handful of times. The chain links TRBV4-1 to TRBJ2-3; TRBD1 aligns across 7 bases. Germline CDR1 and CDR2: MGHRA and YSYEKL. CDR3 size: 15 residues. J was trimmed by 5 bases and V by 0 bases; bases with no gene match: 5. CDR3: CASSQDGQVRDTQYF. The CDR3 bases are TGCGCCAGCAGCCAAGACGGACAGGTGAGAGATACGCAGTATTTT.